This TCR beta chain comes out of a study of cytomegalovirus exposure and HLA in healthy donors. The PCR ran on 60 Vbeta and 13 Jbeta primers. Data came from immunoSEQ multiplex PCR; TCRdb stores just in-frame clones and leaves some out. The sample has fewer than 350,000 clones; 80% to 90% are singletons. This CDR3 has 15 residues. Germline V gene sequence: CDR1 MNHNS, CDR2 SASEGT. Trimming removed 8 bases from V and 4 bases from J; junction bases left unmatched: 8. Overall study results and limits: Sequencing likely generated an artifact that appeared as a cluster of highly shared sequence variants. Certain indistinguishable V segments, among them TRBV6-2 and TRBV6-3, were excluded. Testing in vitro showed three CMV-associated chains specific for CMV antigens.

This clone showed up just once. The antigen is unknown. Donors showed nominal health when sampled, although they likely had unrecorded immune exposures. The origin of this receptor is a woman between 18 and 29 years old in good health and CMV-seronegative. Source material: PBMCs. The chain is built from TRBV6-1 and TRBJ2-3, with TRBD2 identical over 11 bases. The chain's CDR3 is CASGLAGGPPDTQYF. The CDR3, as DNA: TGTGCCAGCGGGTTAGCGGGGGGGCCCCCAGATACGCAGTATTTT.